These T cell receptor beta chains were read from a single sample in a study of OX40 agonist ivuxolimab in advanced cancers. Repertoires were generated with immunoSEQ multiplex PCR, while TCRdb's copy carries only in-frame clones and drops some. The table lists 65,000 to 95,000 clones, 84% of them singletons. Here the sequenced sample was CD4+ or CD8+ T cells sorted from blood, taken in a trial of the OX40 agonist ivuxolimab. The receptor set was obtained from an adult with an advanced solid tumor such as melanoma, head and neck, liver or kidney cancer. CDR3s include the opening cysteine and the closing phenylalanine or tryptophan. D genes are given only for firm matches. Size tells how often a clone was seen (once, few, many) or the class of an expanded clone, and some rows leave it out.

-	TRBV18	TRBJ1-1	TRBD1	TGTGCCAGCTCGCAAACAGGGGATACTGAAGCTTTCTTT	CASSQTGDTEAFF
-	TRBV18	TRBJ1-1	-	TGTGCCAGCTCACTATCATCCGGTAACACTGAAGCTTTCTTT	CASSLSSGNTEAFF
-	TRBV19	TRBJ2-7	TRBD1	TGTGCCAGTAGATCCGGGACAGGCTACGAGCAGTACTTC	CASRSGTGYEQYF
-	TRBV19	TRBJ2-3	TRBD2	TGTGCCAGTAGTATAGGAGGAGCGGGGGGGGGAAATACGCAGTATTTT	CASSIGGAGGGNTQYF
-	TRBV7-3	TRBJ2-2	-	TGTGCCAGCACCATTTTGGACCCCACCGGGGAGCTGTTTTTT	CASTILDPTGELFF
-	TRBV5-6	TRBJ2-7	TRBD2	TGTGCCAGCAAACCGGTTAGCGGGAGGGCCCACGAGCAGTACTTC	CASKPVSGRAHEQYF
-	TRBV4-3	TRBJ1-4	TRBD1	TGCGCCAGCAGCCGTCGGACAGGGAGCCTGGGTGAAAAACTGTTTTTT	CASSRRTGSLGEKLFF
-	TRBV5-1	TRBJ2-1	TRBD1	TGCGCCAGCAGCCTGGACAGGACCTACAATGAGCAGTTCTTC	CASSLDRTYNEQFF
-	TRBV9	TRBJ2-3	-	TGTGCCAGCAGCATCGGGGGTACAGATACGCAGTATTTT	CASSIGGTDTQYF
few	TRBV19	TRBJ1-5	-	TGTGCCAGTAGTATAGAACGGGATCAGCCCCAGCATTTT	CASSIERDQPQHF
-	TRBV9	TRBJ2-1	-	TGTGCCAGCAGCGTAGAACTAAGGCAGACCTCCTACAATGAGCAGTTCTTC	CASSVELRQTSYNEQFF
-	TRBV9	TRBJ1-2	-	TGTGCCAGCAGCGTAGATAAGGACTATGGCTACACCTTC	CASSVDKDYGYTF
-	TRBV5-6	TRBJ2-3	-	TGTGCCAGCAGCTTGGGGGGGGTCACAGATACGCAGTATTTT	CASSLGGVTDTQYF
-	TRBV7-2	TRBJ2-7	-	TGTGCCAGCAGCCGGGGATCTGGGCTCGAGCAGTACTTC	CASSRGSGLEQYF
-	TRBV5-4	TRBJ2-2	-	TGTGCCAGCAGCTTGAGTCTGGTCGTCACCGGGGAGCTGTTTTTT	CASSLSLVVTGELFF
-	TRBV9	TRBJ2-3	TRBD1	TGTGCCAGCAGCGGGGGACAGGATTACACAGATACGCAGTATTTT	CASSGGQDYTDTQYF
-	TRBV6-5	TRBJ2-7	TRBD1	TGTGCCAGCAGTCTAGGACAGGGGCTTTCCTACGAGCAGTACTTC	CASSLGQGLSYEQYF
-	TRBV18	TRBJ1-1	-	TGTGCCAGCTCAACGACAGACTACACTGAAGCTTTCTTT	CASSTTDYTEAFF
once	TRBV6-5	TRBJ2-3	TRBD2	TGTGCCAGCAGCTCGACTAGCGCGAATATAGATACGCAGTATTTT	CASSSTSANIDTQYF
-	TRBV5-6	TRBJ2-1	TRBD1	TGTGCCAGCATAAGACAGGGCTATGAGCAGTTCTTC	CASIRQGYEQFF
-	TRBV19	TRBJ2-2	TRBD2	TGTGCCAGTAGTATCCTGGGACTAGCGGAGAACACCGGGGAGCTGTTTTTT	CASSILGLAENTGELFF
-	TRBV5-1	TRBJ1-5	-	TGCGCCAGCAGGGCCCTATTGGGACGGCATAGCAATCAGCCCCAGCATTTT	CASRALLGRHSNQPQHF
-	TRBV27	TRBJ1-2	TRBD1	TGTGCCAGCAGACGGACAGGGGACGGCTACACCTTC	CASRRTGDGYTF
-	TRBV19	TRBJ1-3	TRBD1	TGTGCCAGTAGTCACCGGGACAGGGGAAACACCATATATTTT	CASSHRDRGNTIYF
-	TRBV5-1	TRBJ2-7	TRBD2	TGCGCCAGCAGCTCGGGGGGCTACGAGCAGTACTTC	CASSSGGYEQYF
-	TRBV6-5	TRBJ2-5	TRBD1	TGTGCCAGCAGTTACTCTCCCGGACAGGGGGGAGAGACCCAGTACTTC	CASSYSPGQGGETQYF
-	TRBV5-1	TRBJ2-7	-	TGCGCCAGCAGCCTGTCTCCCTTTAAGGGGGAAACCTACGAGCAGTACTTC	CASSLSPFKGETYEQYF
-	TRBV2	TRBJ2-4	-	TGTGCCAGCAGTGAATGGTTAGGGGCGCGGGTTAATAGTAACATTCAGTACTTC	CASSEWLGARVNSNIQYF
-	TRBV5-4	TRBJ1-4	-	TGTGCCAGCAGCTTCAAGGGGCAAACTAATGAAAAACTGTTTTTT	CASSFKGQTNEKLFF
-	TRBV29-1	TRBJ1-2	TRBD1	TGCAGCGCCAGGGGGCGCAGGAATGGCTACACCTTC	CSARGRRNGYTF
-	TRBV6-1	TRBJ2-6	TRBD2	TGTGCCAGCAGCCGGGGGGGGGTTGAGGACGTCCTGACTTTC	CASSRGGVEDVLTF
once	TRBV2	TRBJ1-1	-	TGTGCCAGCAGTGAACTGGGACCCTTGAACACTGAAGCTTTCTTT	CASSELGPLNTEAFF